One sample yielded the 25 T cell receptor beta chains listed below, sequenced in a study of T cells in Graves' hyperthyroidism and ophthalmopathy. TCR beta CDR3 sequences were amplified from RNA transcripts. TCR CDR3 regions were first amplified by RT-PCR with HTBI primers. TCRdb reanalysed the multiplex PCR reads using MiXCR and keeps one entry per CDR3 protein. The repertoire has about 610,000 distinct CDR3 sequences, 35% to 55% of them found once; the top ten carry around 7.7%. The material sequenced was peripheral blood or thyroid tissue (not recorded which). The receptors originated from a woman between 18 and 29 years old with Graves' hyperthyroidism.

In its sample, this clonotype was seen many times. V gene TRBV20-1 combines with J gene TRBJ1-4; a possible D gene is TRBD1 (5 bases). Germline CDR1 is DFQATT and CDR2 is SNEGSKA (reference sequence). The CDR3 runs to 13 residues. Trimming removed 6 bases from V and 8 bases from J, with 16 bases in between. The CDR3 DNA reads TGCAGTGCAACCAGGACACTTCGGGAAAAACTGTTTTTT. It codes for CSATRTLREKLFF.

This clonotype appeared a few times. One base away lies a much larger clone, so this may be a sequencing read error. This sequence joins TRBV20-1 and TRBJ2-1; 7 bases align to TRBD2. The V gene's germline CDR1 is DFQATT and CDR2 SNEGSKA (reference sequence). The CDR3 is 15 residues long. As DNA, the CDR3 is TGCAGTGCTGGAGATCACCAGCGGGATTACAATGAGCAGTTCTTC. Amino acid sequence: CSAGDHQRDYNEQFF.

The V and J genes are TRBV11-2 and TRBJ2-5; D is unclear. Per the germline V gene, CDR1 is SGHAT and CDR2 is FQNNGV. The V end lost 1 base, the J end lost 7 bases, and 7 bases lay between the germline ends. The CDR3 runs 12 residues. The CDR3 reads CASSLAAGTQYF. Here the CDR3 DNA reads TGTGCCAGCAGCTTAGCCGCAGGGACCCAGTACTTC.

This clonotype has just a few counts. The chain links TRBV12-3 or TRBV12-4 to TRBJ2-7; a weak D match, TRBD1 (5 bases). The J call may be incorrect, as the DNA end agrees better with TRBJ2-1. The CDR3 extends over 14 amino acids. The CDR3 DNA reads as TGTGCCAGCAGTTACGAGGCAGGGTTCAATGAGCAGTTCTTC. Translating gives CASSYEAGFNEQFF.

The chain has TRBV15 and TRBJ2-5, with 7 bases aligning to TRBD1. The CDR3 totals 15 residues. Germline V CDR1 and CDR2: LNHNV, YYDKDF (reference sequence). With V trimmed by 3 bases and J by 5 bases, 9 bases remained unmatched. The CDR3 reads CATSSDKTGWETQYF. The CDR3 DNA reads TGTGCCACCAGCAGCGACAAGACAGGGTGGGAGACCCAGTACTTC.

This clonotype came up many times. The chain uses TRBV28 and TRBJ1-1; no clear D. V shed 6 bases and J shed 9 bases, with 14 bases lying between them. The CDR3 contains 12 residues. The germline CDR1 and CDR2 sequences are MDHEN and SYDVKM. The CDR3 loop reads CASSEDRYQAFF. The CDR3 DNA reads as TGTGCCAGCAGCGAGGACCGCTACCAAGCTTTCTTT.

This clonotype was seen ten or more times. V usage is TRBV4-1 and J usage is TRBJ1-2; D gene uncertain. V was trimmed by 1 base and J by 5 bases, leaving 2 bases between them. Per germline, CDR1 MGHRA and CDR2 YSYEKL. The CDR3 is 11 residues long. Here the CDR3 reads CASSQGYGYTF. The CDR3 DNA reads as TGCGCCAGCAGCCAAGGGTATGGCTACACCTTC.

This clonotype was recorded many times. The CDR3 nucleotides read TGTGCCACCAGTGACCTGGCCAGGGAGGGACAAGAGACCCAGTACTTC. Encoded protein: CATSDLAREGQETQYF. The chain uses TRBV24-1 and TRBJ2-5; 7 nucleotides match TRBD2. Trimming removed 4 bases from V and 2 bases from J; junction bases left unmatched: 9. Germline loops: CDR1 KGHDR, CDR2 SFDVKD. There are 16 residues in the CDR3.

The rearrangement links TRBV6-6 to TRBJ1-5, with 9 bases identical to TRBD1. V was pared by 5 bases and J by 4 bases, with 6 bases of the junction left unmatched. Germline values: CDR1 MNHNY, CDR2 SVGAGI (reference sequence). The CDR3 loop spans 15 amino acids. In nucleotides, the CDR3 is TGTGCCAGCAGTAACGTGGGGACAGGGAATCAGCCCCAGCATTTT. As protein: CASSNVGTGNQPQHF.

V and J are TRBV15 and TRBJ2-1; the D is unclear. V lost 4 bases to trimming and J lost 5 bases, with 18 bases between them. The germline V gene encodes CDR1 LNHNV and CDR2 YYDKDF (reference sequence). This CDR3 comprises 16 residues. The CDR3 region has the DNA TGTGCCACCAGCACGACGTTTGGCAGGCCAAACAATGAGCAGTTCTTC. Translating it yields CATSTTFGRPNNEQFF.

J is TRBJ2-2 and V is TRBV7-3; tentatively, D is TRBD1 (7 bases). Germline V gene lookup returns CDR1 SGHTA and CDR2 FQGTGA. The CDR3 is made up of 15 amino acids. Trimming took off 6 bases at V and 5 bases at J, with 16 bases between the two ends. CDR3 in amino acids: CASSFQGGRTGELFF. For the CDR3, the DNA is TGTGCCAGCAGTTTCCAGGGGGGAAGGACCGGGGAGCTGTTTTTT.

The J gene is TRBJ2-2, the V gene TRBV4-3; the D gene is possibly TRBD1 (6 bases). The CDR3 sequence is 16 residues long. Per germline, CDR1 LGHNA and CDR2 YSLEER. Trimming stripped 2 bases from V and 3 bases from J, with 13 bases between. As DNA, the CDR3 is TGCGCCAGCAGCCAAAGGGGGTGGACGGACACCGGGGAGCTGTTTTTT. Its translation: CASSQRGWTDTGELFF.

This clonotype was recorded once. The chain carries TRBV5-1 and TRBJ2-5; tentatively, D is TRBD1 or TRBD2 (6 bases each). Germline V CDR1 and CDR2: SGHRS, YFSETQ. The V end lost 0 bases, the J end lost 7 bases, and 19 bases lay between the germline ends. The CDR3 consists of 16 residues. CDR3 nucleotide sequence: TGCGCCAGCAGCTTGGTTGGGACTCACGGCAGGGGGACCCAGTACTTC. It is translated as CASSLVGTHGRGTQYF.

This clonotype was observed many times. The gene calls are TRBV2 and TRBJ1-3; 9 nucleotides agree with TRBD1. The CDR3 length is 16 residues. Unmatched junction bases numbered 8, after V lost 6 bases and J lost 2 bases. Germline CDR1 is SNHLY and CDR2 is FYNNEI. DNA of the CDR3: TGTGCCAGCAGGTCAACAGGGGGCCTAGCTGGAAACACCATATATTTT. Amino acid sequence: CASRSTGGLAGNTIYF.

This clonotype was seen at least ten times. The chain has TRBV7-2 and TRBJ2-2; D is unresolved. CDR3 length: 15 residues. Germline lookup yields CDR1 SGHTA and CDR2 FQGNSA. V dropped 6 bases and J dropped 6 bases, with 17 bases sitting between them. The CDR3 loop reads CASRRPLPKSGELFF. The CDR3 bases are TGTGCCAGCAGAAGACCCCTTCCTAAGTCCGGGGAGCTGTTTTTT.

Details on this clonotype: A much larger clone lies a single base off, so this may be a read error. Here the CDR3 omits its conserved ending phenylalanine or tryptophan, so a read error is the likely source. The chain uses TRBV12-3 or TRBV12-4 and TRBJ1-1; D gene unclear. The CDR3 covers 13 residues. The V and J ends lost 4 bases and 5 bases respectively, with 11 bases between them. The CDR3 DNA follows: TGTGCCAGCAGTTCTCCCGGGGTGACTGAAGCTTTCCTT. Translating gives CASSSPGVTEAFL.

This clonotype was found many times. This chain joins TRBV7-9 and TRBJ2-7; 8 bases fit TRBD2. Trimming removed 5 bases from V and 4 bases from J; junction bases left unmatched: 10. In germline, CDR1 is SEHNR, CDR2 FQNEAQ (reference sequence). The CDR3 is 15 amino acids. The CDR3 is CASSHRGAGAYEQYF. As DNA, the CDR3 is TGTGCCAGCAGCCATCGGGGAGCGGGAGCATACGAGCAGTACTTC.

This clonotype was detected ten times or more. This rearrangement joins TRBV4-1 to TRBJ1-2; a possible D gene is TRBD1 (5 bases). Per germline, CDR1 MGHRA and CDR2 YSYEKL. The V and J ends lost 1 base and 7 bases respectively, with 10 bases between them. The CDR3 has 13 amino acids. The CDR3 is CASSQVGDSGYTF. DNA for the CDR3: TGCGCCAGCAGCCAAGTCGGGGACTCTGGCTACACCTTC.

This chain joins TRBV30 and TRBJ1-2; weak D call: TRBD1 (5 bases). The germline CDR1 and CDR2 sequences are GTSNPN and SVGIG (reference sequence). The ends were cut back, 3 bases at V and 10 bases at J, with 12 bases in the middle. This CDR3 is 11 amino acids long. As DNA, the CDR3 is TGTGCCTGGAGCTCAGGGAGTGACTACACCTTC. This encodes CAWSSGSDYTF.

The CDR3 coding sequence is TGTGCCAGCAGTGGCCGACTAGCGGGAATGAACACAGATACGCAGTATTTT. Its translation is CASSGRLAGMNTDTQYF. V and J are TRBV2 and TRBJ2-3, with 11 bases lining up with TRBD2. CDR1 SNHLY and CDR2 FYNNEI come from the germline V gene. Unmatched junction bases numbered 8, after V lost 4 bases and J lost 2 bases. CDR3 length: 17 residues. Combining the CDR3 with reference TRBV2 and TRBJ2-3 gives the whole variable domain EPEVTQTPSHQVTQMGQEVILRCVPISNHLYFYWYRQILGQKVEFLVSFYNNEISEKSEIFDDQFSVERPDGSNFTLKIRSTKLEDSAMYFCASSGRLAGMNTDTQYFGPGTRLTVL.

V is TRBV24-1 and J is TRBJ2-7; tentatively, D is TRBD1 or TRBD2 (6 bases each). Germline V gene sequence: CDR1 KGHDR, CDR2 SFDVKD. V was clipped by 5 bases and J by 7 bases, with 23 bases between them. CDR3 length: 16 residues. CDR3 coding DNA: TGTGCCACCAGTGGGGGGGCGGACAGCTCCTACAATGAGCAGTACTTC. The encoded protein is CATSGGADSSYNEQYF.

Remarks on this clonotype: At one end the junction does not follow the germline gene, possibly because of a read error. This chain uses TRBV24-1 with TRBJ2-2, with no clear D. The germline gives CDR1 KGHDR, CDR2 SFDVKD. CDR3 length equals 12 residues. CDR3 residues: CAARIGVGELFF. The CDR3 DNA is TGTGCCGCCAGGATAGGTGTCGGGGAGCTGTTTTTT.

This clonotype has ten or more counts. The V and J genes are TRBV20-1 and TRBJ1-5, with a tentative D call TRBD1 (5 bases). From germline, CDR1 is DFQATT and CDR2 SNEGSKA (reference sequence). Deletions cut 6 bases from V and 6 bases from J, with 18 bases between. The CDR3 spans 14 residues. Here the CDR3 reads CSATQGLGPQPQHF. In nucleotides, the CDR3 is TGCAGTGCAACCCAGGGTCTAGGGCCTCAGCCCCAGCATTTT.

The J gene is TRBJ1-1, the V gene TRBV5-1; 9 bases agree with TRBD1. The CDR3 runs to 15 residues. V was clipped by 0 bases and J by 7 bases; unmatched bases: 7. Germline V gives CDR1 SGHRS, CDR2 YFSETQ. CDR3 protein: CASSLESDRGSEAFF. CDR3 coding DNA: TGCGCCAGCAGCTTGGAATCGGACAGGGGTAGTGAAGCTTTCTTT.

This clonotype was detected a few times. The chain has TRBV7-3 and TRBJ2-1, with unresolved D. Germline values: CDR1 SGHTA, CDR2 FQGTGA. Trimming shortened V by 3 bases and J by 7 bases, and 13 bases separated the two germline ends. CDR3 length equals 14 residues. This CDR3 reads CASSFSSSSNEQFF. Written as DNA, the CDR3 is TGTGCCAGCAGCTTCAGCTCCTCCTCAAATGAGCAGTTCTTC. Combining the CDR3 with reference TRBV7-3 and TRBJ2-1 gives the whole variable domain GAGVSQTPSNKVTEKGKYVELRCDPISGHTALYWYRQSLGQGPEFLIYFQGTGAADDSGLPNDRFFAVRPEGSVSTLKIQRTERGDSAVYLCASSFSSSSNEQFFGPGTRLTVL.